Following are 19 T cell receptor beta chains from one sample sequenced in a study of T cell responses to AZD1222 COVID-19 vaccine. Here immunoSEQ multiplex PCR was the method, and the copy in TCRdb shows in-frame clones only, minus some. This table holds 100,000 or so clones, around nine tenths found once. The sample consisted of peripheral blood, taken on day 0 of AZD1222 vaccination. The receptors were gathered from an adult in good health.

This clone occurred a few times. The chain couples TRBV6-5 to TRBJ1-4, with 7 nucleotides matching TRBD1. This CDR3 is 13 amino acids long. Trimming at V came to 7 bases and at J to 4 bases, leaving 3 bases not matched to a gene. Germline lookup yields CDR1 MNHEY and CDR2 SVGAGI. The DNA of the CDR3 is TGTGCCAGCAAGGGGGCTCTTAATGAAAAACTGTTTTTT. Protein product: CASKGALNEKLFF.

The genes are TRBV3-1 (or the pseudogene TRBV3-2) and TRBJ2-7, with 11 positions matching TRBD2. Germline CDR1 LGHDT, CDR2 YNNKEL (reference sequence). The CDR3 extends over 15 amino acids. V shed 1 base and J 2 bases; nucleotides not matched to a gene: 1. The CDR3 sequence is CASSQGSGGAYEQYF. The CDR3 DNA is TGTGCCAGCAGCCAAGGTAGCGGGGGGGCCTACGAGCAGTACTTC.

V usage is TRBV5-1 and J usage is TRBJ1-1; D call uncertain. Germline CDR1 reads SGHRS; CDR2 reads YFSETQ. The CDR3 sequence is 16 residues long. The V end was cut by 0 bases, the J end by 4 bases, with 16 bases between. Here the CDR3 reads CASSLGAGSLGTEAFF. CDR3 coding DNA: TGCGCCAGCAGCTTGGGGGCCGGCTCGCTGGGCACTGAAGCTTTCTTT. Complete variable domain (other parts from reference TRBV5-1 and TRBJ1-1): KAGVTQTPRYLIKTRGQQVTLSCSPISGHRSVSWYQQTPGQGLQFLFEYFSETQRNKGNFPGRFSGRQFSNSRSEMNVSTLELGDSALYLCASSLGAGSLGTEAFFGQGTRLTVV.

The rearrangement joins TRBV7-6 to TRBJ2-7; 7 nucleotides match TRBD1. CDR1 is SGHVS, CDR2 FNYEAQ, per germline. The CDR3 covers 14 residues. Unmatched junction bases numbered 6, after V lost 5 bases and J lost 2 bases. CDR3 protein: CASSPGTVTYEQYF. CDR3 bases: TGTGCCAGCAGCCCAGGGACAGTCACCTACGAGCAGTACTTC. The variable domain in full, with the rest retrieved from reference TRBV7-6 and TRBJ2-7, is GAGVSQSPRYKVTKRGQDVALRCDPISGHVSLYWYRQALGQGPEFLTYFNYEAQQDKSGLPNDRFSAERPEGSISTLTIQRTEQRDSAMYRCASSPGTVTYEQYFGPGTRLTVT.

The chain links TRBV9 to TRBJ1-2; TRBD1 might be the D (5 bases). V was clipped by 0 bases and J by 3 bases, with 6 bases between them. This CDR3 has 13 residues. In germline, CDR1 is SGDLS, CDR2 YYNGEE. CDR3 nucleotide sequence: TGTGCCAGCAGCGTAGGGGGCGACTATGGCTACACCTTC. Its translation: CASSVGGDYGYTF.

The rearrangement links TRBV18 to TRBJ2-3; no firm D call. In germline, CDR1 is KGHSH, CDR2 LQKENI. V gave up 0 bases and J gave up 5 bases, with 3 bases separating them. The CDR3 has 12 residues. The CDR3 sequence is CASSPPGDTQYF. As DNA, the CDR3 is TGTGCCAGCTCACCACCAGGAGATACGCAGTATTTT.

The chain employs TRBV7-9 and TRBJ1-1; D ambiguous. The CDR3 has 12 residues. V shed 5 bases and J shed 7 bases, with 11 bases lying between them. CDR1 is SEHNR, CDR2 FQNEAQ, per germline (reference sequence). CDR3 sequence reads: CASSRGVSEAFF. The CDR3 region has the DNA TGTGCCAGCAGCCGGGGTGTGAGTGAAGCTTTCTTT.

In its sample, this clone was seen many times. The rearrangement uses TRBV11-3 and TRBJ1-1; 7 bases match TRBD1. V shed 6 bases and J 5 bases; nucleotides not matched to a gene: 12. The CDR3 loop spans 15 amino acids. Germline CDR1 SGHNT, CDR2 YENEEA. CDR3: CASSVGGTVRTEAFF. For the CDR3, the DNA is TGTGCCAGCAGTGTAGGAGGGACAGTGCGGACTGAAGCTTTCTTT.

The chain couples TRBV10-1 to TRBJ2-2, with 11 bases matching TRBD2. Germline CDR1 and CDR2: WNHNN and SYGVQD (reference sequence). The CDR3 consists of 17 residues. Losses at the gene ends were 5 bases for V and 0 bases for J; bases not matched to a gene: 5. As DNA, the CDR3 is TGCGCCAGCAGTTCTAGCGGGAGGCACGCGAACACCGGGGAGCTGTTTTTT. It yields the protein CASSSSGRHANTGELFF.

The J gene is TRBJ2-5, the V gene TRBV7-9, with TRBD2 identical over 9 bases. Germline trimming cut 2 bases from V and 4 bases from J; bases unmatched to any gene: 8. This CDR3 is 16 amino acids long. The germline CDR1 and CDR2 sequences are SEHNR and FQNEAQ (reference sequence). The CDR3 is CASSLTGALAGETQYF. As DNA, the CDR3 is TGTGCCAGCAGCTTAACGGGGGCACTAGCGGGAGAGACCCAGTACTTC.

The rearrangement joins TRBV5-5 to TRBJ2-1; tentatively, D is TRBD1 (7 bases). Germline loops: CDR1 SGHKS, CDR2 YYEKEE (reference sequence). The CDR3 loop spans 14 amino acids. V shed 0 bases and J shed 7 bases, with 11 bases lying between them. CDR3 sequence: CASSLVGGQNEQFF. The CDR3 DNA sequence: TGTGCCAGCAGCTTGGTGGGGGGACAGAATGAGCAGTTCTTC.

The rearrangement joins TRBV7-2 to TRBJ1-5; unclear D gene. This CDR3 is built from 17 residues. Between the trimmed V and J ends, which lost 5 bases and 5 bases, there was a span of 22 bases. Germline assignment: CDR1 SGHTA and CDR2 FQGNSA. This CDR3 reads CASSLATGQLNYQPQHF. CDR3 coding DNA: TGTGCCAGCAGCCTCGCCACCGGGCAGTTAAACTATCAGCCCCAGCATTTT.

The chain carries TRBV18 and TRBJ2-5; 9 bases map to TRBD1. In germline, CDR1 is KGHSH, CDR2 LQKENI. This CDR3 is 15 amino acids long. After removal of 5 bases from V and 7 bases from J, the junction contained 11 bases not matched to a gene. The CDR3 DNA reads TGTGCCAGCTCAAGTTCCGGGACAGGGTCTGCGACCCAGTACTTC. It is translated as CASSSSGTGSATQYF.

V gene TRBV5-1 combines with J gene TRBJ2-1; 8 bases are a match to TRBD1. The trim removed 0 bases at V and 7 bases at J, leaving 0 bases unmatched. CDR3 length: 13 residues. Germline V gives CDR1 SGHRS, CDR2 YFSETQ. The DNA for the CDR3 is TGCGCCAGCAGCTTGGGACAGGGGAATGAGCAGTTCTTC. This gives the protein CASSLGQGNEQFF.

The chain carries TRBV10-3 and TRBJ2-1; D is possibly TRBD2 (6 bases). Germline V gene sequence: CDR1 ENHRY, CDR2 SYGVKD. The CDR3 is 13 amino acids. Trimming shortened V by 0 bases and J by 7 bases, and 7 bases separated the two germline ends. The CDR3 DNA follows: TGTGCCATCAGTGAGTCCAGCGGGAATGAGCAGTTCTTC. This gives the protein CAISESSGNEQFF.

The chain links TRBV19 to TRBJ1-1; 8 bases fit TRBD1. The germline V gene encodes CDR1 LNHDA and CDR2 SQIVND (reference sequence). With 4 bases clipped from V and 0 bases from J, the junction kept 1 base outside the gene matches. This CDR3 comprises 14 residues. In nucleotides, the CDR3 is TGTGCCAGTAGTAGGGACAGGCTGAACACTGAAGCTTTCTTT. This translates into CASSRDRLNTEAFF.

The chain employs TRBV28 and TRBJ1-2; 8 nucleotides align to TRBD1. V lost 5 bases and J lost 7; bases outside the gene matches: 9. There are 14 residues in the CDR3. Germline CDR1 reads MDHEN; CDR2 reads SYDVKM. CDR3 nucleotides: TGTGCCAGCAGTCAGCAGGGGGCGGGCTCTGGCTACACCTTC. Translation gives CASSQQGAGSGYTF.

This clone was seen only once. The chain links TRBV30 to TRBJ2-7, with a possible D match to TRBD1 (6 bases). V gave up 5 bases and J gave up 2 bases, with 7 bases separating them. The CDR3 length is 11 residues. The germline CDR1 and CDR2 sequences are GTSNPN and SVGIG (reference sequence). This CDR3 is CAWDRTYEQYF. The CDR3 DNA is TGTGCCTGGGACAGGACCTACGAGCAGTACTTC.

The CDR3 nucleotides are TGTGCCAGCACCGACAGGGCTGGAAACACCATATATTTT. It encodes CASTDRAGNTIYF. The chain employs TRBV5-6 and TRBJ1-3, with 7 positions matching TRBD1. This CDR3 spans 13 amino acids. V lost 6 bases to trimming and J lost 2 bases; unmatched junction nucleotides: 2. The germline V gene has CDR1 SGHDT and CDR2 YYEEEE.